This note documents a single T cell receptor (beta chain) sequence. Its antigen is still unknown. Germline lookup yields CDR1 GTSNPN and CDR2 SVGIG (reference sequence). CDR3 size: 12 residues. Trimming took off 4 bases at V and 6 bases at J, with 11 bases between the two ends. Unique molecular identifiers had been added to the TCR beta cDNA libraries. Input amounts of 1 to 10 million T cells were used. These gave approximately 500,000 cDNA molecules, so each molecule approximated one T cell. TCRdb reprocessed the PCR reads with MiXCR, giving one entry per CDR3 protein. The profile shows about 560,000 distinct CDR3 sequences, 44% of them singletons. The sample is drawn from a study of post-analysis software for immune sequencing data. Broader study findings: A handful of TRBV segments were significantly more frequent in patients than in controls. TRBV5-6, TRBV5-1 and TRBV20-1 were among these segments. The normalized Chao1 diversity of multiple sclerosis patients was significantly lower than that of controls. Analysis by F measure revealed that same-batch samples clustered strongly together.

The chain joins TRBV30 to TRBJ2-3; D unclear. The TCR sequence derives from a girl aged 5 to 17 with multiple sclerosis. The sequenced material came from blood. The CDR3 loop is CAWKGLSDTQYF. DNA of the CDR3: TGTGCCTGGAAGGGCCTATCCGATACGCAGTATTTT. Using reference TRBV30 and TRBJ2-3 for the parts outside the CDR3, the full variable domain is SQTIHQWPATLVQPVGSPLSLECTVEGTSNPNLYWYRQAAGRGLQLLFYSVGIGQISSEVPQNLSASRPQDRQFILSSKKLLLSDSGFYLCAWKGLSDTQYFGPGTRLTVL.